Below, one TCR beta chain is given with its context. This entry is derived from a study of radiotherapy plus CTLA-4 blockade in lung cancer. The protocol was immunoSEQ multiplex PCR, while the TCRdb copy is restricted to in-frame clones and leaves out a portion. The top ten hold roughly 23% of the sample, which has some 73,000 clones, around 78% seen once. With 7 bases clipped from V and 1 base from J, the junction kept 2 bases outside the gene matches. CDR1 is ENHRY and CDR2 is SYGVKD in the germline V gene. CDR3 length equals 13 residues. This sequence originates from a human donor with non-small cell lung cancer whose response to radiotherapy plus ipilimumab could not be evaluated. Some clones in this sample may be carry-over from other donors' samples. The V call is TRBV10-3, the J call TRBJ2-3; the match to TRBD2 covers 7 bases. Specimen: peripheral blood, collected from a patient treated with radiotherapy plus ipilimumab. This CDR3 reads CAIKSGGTDTQYF. As DNA, the CDR3 is TGTGCCATCAAAAGCGGGGGCACAGATACGCAGTATTTT.